These T cell receptor beta chains were read from a single sample in a study of blood T cell repertoires in COVID-19. Profiling relied on immunoSEQ multiplex PCR, and the TCRdb table lists in-frame clones only, not all of them. This sample has 150,000 to 200,000 clones, with 83% found just once. The sequenced material came from peripheral blood. These receptors all stem from a woman aged 40 to 50 with acute or convalescent COVID-19. Each CDR3 is given with its conserved first and last residue. D genes are given only for firm matches. Clone size is stated in some rows and not others, as once, few, many or a class when expanded.

>TRBV30|NA|TRBD1|TRBJ1-6
CACGSRTGSNSPLHF
TGTGCCTGCGGATCCCGGACAGGCTCTAATTCACCCCTCCACTTT
>TRBV5-1|NA|NA|TRBJ2-1
CASSLAASSYNEQFF
TGCGCCAGCAGTTTAGCGGCTAGCTCCTACAATGAGCAGTTCTTC
>TRBV5-4|NA|TRBD1|TRBJ1-1
CASSRRGEPDRGTFF
TGTGCCAGCAGCCGGAGGGGGGAACCGGACAGGGGAACTTTCTTT
>TRBV10-3|NA|NA|TRBJ1-2
CAISGVGRGGYTF
TGTGCCATCAGTGGCGTGGGTAGGGGGGGCTACACCTTC
>TRBV6-5|NA|NA|TRBJ1-4
CASSPITNEKLFF
TGTGCCAGCAGTCCCATCACTAATGAAAAACTGTTTTTT
>TRBV24-1|NA|NA|TRBJ2-2
CATSDHNGGELFF
TGTGCCACCAGTGATCACAATGGCGGGGAGCTGTTTTTT
>TRBV4-2|NA|TRBD2|TRBJ2-7
CASSPTSGSFYEQYF
TGTGCCAGCAGCCCTACTAGCGGGAGTTTCTACGAGCAGTACTTC
>TRBV5-1|NA|TRBD1|TRBJ2-7
CASSLDLGGLYEQYF
TGCGCCAGCAGCTTGGACCTAGGGGGCCTATACGAGCAGTACTTC
>TRBV19|NA|TRBD1|TRBJ2-7
CASSIDARGPYEQYF
TGTGCCAGTAGTATAGACGCCAGGGGGCCCTACGAGCAGTACTTC
>TRBV6-5|NA|TRBD1|TRBJ2-1
CASNKDRAHEQFF
TGTGCCAGCAATAAGGACAGGGCCCATGAGCAGTTCTTC
>TRBV28|few|NA|TRBJ1-6
CASSLYRNSPLHF
TGTGCCAGCAGTTTATACAGGAATTCACCCCTCCACTTT
>TRBV11-2|NA|NA|TRBJ1-2
CASSLDGHGYTF
TGTGCCAGCAGCTTAGATGGGCATGGCTACACCTTC
>TRBV28|NA|NA|TRBJ1-3
CASSLYLQGVPSGNTIYF
TGTGCCAGCAGTTTATATCTGCAGGGCGTACCGTCTGGAAACACCATATATTTT
>TRBV30|NA|NA|TRBJ1-2
CAWSVSYRVVGYTF
TGTGCCTGGAGTGTATCGTACAGGGTTGTGGGCTACACCTTC
>TRBV19|NA|NA|TRBJ2-7
CASSRGTMGSEQYF
TGTGCCAGTAGCAGAGGAACCATGGGGAGCGAGCAGTACTTC
>TRBV7-2|NA|TRBD2|TRBJ2-2
CASRERLAGFGAGELFF
TGTGCCAGCAGGGAAAGACTAGCGGGGTTTGGGGCCGGGGAGCTGTTTTTT
>TRBV10-3|NA|TRBD1|TRBJ1-4
CAVGQMGPTNEKLFF
TGTGCCGTGGGACAGATGGGGCCAACTAATGAAAAACTGTTTTTT
>TRBV11-2|NA|NA|TRBJ1-1
CASSLGGGFTEAFF
TGTGCCAGCAGCTTAGGGGGGGGGTTCACTGAAGCTTTCTTT
>TRBV4-2|NA|NA|TRBJ2-1
CASSQKTAGSYNEQFF
TGTGCCAGCAGCCAAAAGACGGCCGGGTCCTACAATGAGCAGTTCTTC
>TRBV5-1|once|TRBD2|TRBJ2-1
CASSLLAGRNEQFF
TGCGCCAGCAGCTTGCTAGCGGGCCGCAATGAGCAGTTCTTC
>TRBV28|NA|NA|TRBJ2-7
CASIPGYGVYEQYF
TGTGCCAGCATCCCGGGGTACGGGGTCTACGAGCAGTACTTC
>TRBV9|NA|TRBD2|TRBJ2-4
CASSPRAGGPGKNIQYF
TGTGCCAGCAGCCCCCGAGCGGGGGGGCCAGGCAAAAACATTCAGTACTTC
>TRBV28|once|NA|TRBJ2-7
CASSLMYSYEQYF
TGTGCCAGCAGTTTAATGTACAGCTACGAGCAGTACTTC
>TRBV5-4|NA|NA|TRBJ2-2
CASEFRNTGELFF
TGTGCCAGCGAGTTTAGGAACACCGGGGAGCTGTTTTTT
>TRBV28|NA|NA|TRBJ2-1
CASRSRYNEQFF
TGTGCCAGTAGGAGCAGATACAATGAGCAGTTCTTC
>TRBV11-1|NA|NA|TRBJ2-1
CASSLGQGYEQFF
TGTGCCAGCAGCTTAGGGCAGGGGTATGAGCAGTTCTTC
>TRBV5-4|few|TRBD1|TRBJ1-2
CASSPNRGLGGGYTF
TGTGCCAGCAGCCCGAACAGGGGTCTGGGGGGTGGCTACACCTTC
>TRBV18|NA|NA|TRBJ1-1
CASSPRQVRQGMLEAFF
TGTGCCAGCTCACCAAGGCAGGTTCGGCAGGGGATGCTTGAAGCTTTCTTT
>TRBV21-1|NA|NA|TRBJ1-1
CASSKGIAGAEAFF
TGTGCCAGCAGCAAAGGGATCGCCGGGGCTGAAGCTTTCTTT
>TRBV7-8|NA|TRBD2|TRBJ2-7
CASSLGTSGSYEQYF
TGTGCCAGCAGCTTAGGGACTAGCGGGAGCTACGAGCAGTACTTC
>TRBV5-4|NA|TRBD1|TRBJ2-1
CASSPGQGSYNEQFF
TGTGCCAGCAGCCCCGGACAGGGCTCGTACAATGAGCAGTTCTTC
>TRBV9|NA|NA|TRBJ1-4
CASSVGQINEKLFF
TGTGCCAGCAGCGTAGGACAGATTAATGAAAAACTGTTTTTT
>TRBV5-1|NA|NA|TRBJ1-4
CASSFGRGNEKLFF
TGCGCCAGCAGCTTCGGACGGGGTAATGAAAAACTGTTTTTT
>TRBV18|few|NA|TRBJ1-4
CASSPQQGDGEKLFF
TGTGCCAGCTCACCCCAACAGGGCGATGGGGAAAAACTGTTTTTT
>TRBV5-1|NA|NA|TRBJ1-4
CASSQLGASKLFF
TGCGCCAGCAGCCAGCTAGGGGCGTCAAAACTGTTTTTT
>TRBV11-3|NA|NA|TRBJ2-5
CASRPPDPAAGDQETQYF
TGTGCCAGCAGACCTCCGGATCCGGCGGCGGGTGACCAAGAGACCCAGTACTTC
>TRBV9|NA|NA|TRBJ1-1
CASSVLFANTEAFF
TGTGCCAGCAGCGTACTATTCGCGAACACTGAAGCTTTCTTT